Below are 30 T cell receptor beta chains sequenced from a single sample in a study of T cell repertoires in cytomegalovirus infection. TCRdb re-called the reads through MiXCR, storing one row per CDR3 protein. The sample contains some 320,000 distinct CDR3 sequences, about 28% of which appear only once. These receptors lack a known antigen. This sample comprised cultured PBMCs, obtained from culture after CMV antigen stimulation. These receptors all come from a human donor in good health (CMV status not recorded). Some clones in this sample may be carry-over from other donors' samples.

This clonotype was seen more than once but under ten times. The V and J genes are TRBV27 and TRBJ2-1, with 8 positions matching TRBD2. J gave up 3 bases and V 2 bases, and 3 bases lay outside the gene matches. CDR1 is MNHEY and CDR2 is SMNVEV in the germline V gene (reference sequence). This CDR3 is built from 15 residues. The DNA of the CDR3 is TGTGCCAGCAGTTTAAAACTAGCGGACTACAATGAGCAGTTCTTC. Residues: CASSLKLADYNEQFF.

This rearrangement joins TRBV27 to TRBJ2-6; tentatively, D is TRBD1 (6 bases). Between the trimmed V and J ends, which lost 0 bases and 1 base, there was a span of 16 bases. Germline V gives CDR1 MNHEY, CDR2 SMNVEV (reference sequence). There are 19 residues in the CDR3. CDR3 protein: CASSLSFRGLTSGANVLTF. CDR3 nucleotide sequence: TGTGCCAGCAGTTTATCGTTCAGGGGATTAACTTCTGGGGCCAACGTCCTGACTTTC.

This clonotype was counted only a few times. The genes are TRBV19 and TRBJ2-3; a weak D match, TRBD2 (6 bases). Germline V lookup: CDR1 LNHDA, CDR2 SQIVND (reference sequence). The CDR3 is made up of 15 amino acids. V lost 5 bases and J lost 3, with 15 bases in between. In DNA form, the CDR3 reads TGTGCCAGTAGTTTGGGAGGAGGGGAGACAGATACGCAGTATTTT. Encoded protein: CASSLGGGETDTQYF.

V is TRBV29-1 and J is TRBJ2-4; D is undetermined. The CDR3 is 13 residues long. Trimming removed 6 bases from V and 0 bases from J, with 9 bases in between. Germline CDR1 is SQVTM and CDR2 is ANQGSEA. CDR3 loop: CSVGQLAKNIQYF. The CDR3 DNA is TGCAGCGTGGGTCAGCTAGCCAAAAACATTCAGTACTTC.

The chain links TRBV20-1 to TRBJ2-5, with D maybe TRBD2 (5 bases). Trimming stripped 3 bases from V and 5 bases from J, with 13 bases between. The germline V gene encodes CDR1 DFQATT and CDR2 SNEGSKA (reference sequence). The CDR3 is 13 residues long. CDR3: CSASIGSAETQYF. In DNA form, the CDR3 reads TGCAGTGCTAGTATCGGTAGCGCGGAGACCCAGTACTTC.

The chain uses TRBV28 and TRBJ1-3; no reliable D call. V was cut by 6 bases and J by 0 bases, with 9 bases left in between. CDR1 and CDR2 from the germline V gene are MDHEN and SYDVKM. The CDR3 spans 14 residues. Here the CDR3 DNA reads TGTGCCAGCAGCCCCGGGGTCTCTGGAAACACCATATATTTT. Its translation is CASSPGVSGNTIYF.

This clonotype turned up a few times. The V call is TRBV11-2, the J call TRBJ1-5, with a possible D match to TRBD1 (6 bases). The CDR3 extends over 15 amino acids. The V and J ends lost 1 base and 6 bases respectively, with 13 bases between them. From germline, CDR1 is SGHAT and CDR2 FQNNGV. DNA of the CDR3: TGTGCCAGCAGCTTAGGTTACGGGGGGCCTCAGCCCCAGCATTTT. It translates to CASSLGYGGPQPQHF. The full variable domain, its missing parts supplied by reference TRBV11-2 and TRBJ1-5, is EAGVAQSPRYKIIEKRQSVAFWCNPISGHATLYWYQQILGQGPKLLIQFQNNGVVDDSQLPKDRFSAERLKGVDSTLKIQPAKLEDSAVYLCASSLGYGGPQPQHFGDGTRLSIL.

In this sample, this clonotype turned up a few times. The chain employs TRBV7-9 and TRBJ1-1; D call uncertain. The CDR3 runs to 12 residues. CDR1 and CDR2 (germline): SEHNR, FQNEAQ (reference sequence). Trimming took 5 bases from V and 7 from J, leaving 11 bases between them. The CDR3 DNA is TGTGCCAGCAGCCCTCGGAGGGATGAAGCTTTCTTT. Translation: CASSPRRDEAFF.

This clonotype was found a few times. The V gene is TRBV27, the J gene TRBJ2-7; D tentatively fits TRBD1 or TRBD2 (5 bases each). V was cut by 6 bases and J by 2 bases, with 17 bases left in between. CDR1 is MNHEY and CDR2 is SMNVEV in the germline V gene (reference sequence). The CDR3 extends over 15 amino acids. CDR3: CASRITRDGTYEQYF. The CDR3 coding sequence is TGTGCCAGCAGGATTACCCGGGACGGAACCTACGAGCAGTACTTC.

This CDR3 is CASSPRTSGSREQYF. The DNA of the CDR3 is TGTGCCAGCAGCCCACGGACTAGCGGGAGCCGCGAGCAGTACTTC. The V call is TRBV14, the J call TRBJ2-7, with 13 positions matching TRBD2. Trimming removed 4 bases from V and 6 bases from J; junction bases left unmatched: 6. CDR1 SGHDN and CDR2 FVKESK come from the germline V gene. The CDR3 is 15 residues long.

The J gene is TRBJ1-1, the V gene TRBV19; 7 positions match TRBD1. CDR1 is LNHDA, CDR2 SQIVND, per germline (reference sequence). The CDR3 extends over 14 amino acids. V shed 9 bases, J shed 2 bases, and the junction held 9 bases outside the gene matches. This CDR3 is CASRGDGPNTEAFF. CDR3 DNA sequence: TGTGCCAGCAGGGGGGACGGACCCAACACTGAAGCTTTCTTT.

The gene calls are TRBV12-3 or TRBV12-4 and TRBJ1-3; TRBD1 might be the D (5 bases). Trimming cost V 4 bases and J 2 bases, with 18 bases left between them. The CDR3 runs to 17 residues. The CDR3 DNA reads as TGTGCCAGCAGTTCAGGGCGAAGGGGTCTAACTGGAAACACCATATATTTT. The encoded protein is CASSSGRRGLTGNTIYF.

The rearrangement links TRBV7-9 to TRBJ2-1; D may match TRBD1 or TRBD2 (5 bases each). The CDR3 has 14 amino acids. Germline V lookup: CDR1 SEHNR, CDR2 FQNEAQ (reference sequence). Trimming shortened V by 5 bases and J by 5 bases, and 13 bases separated the two germline ends. CDR3 in amino acids: CASSPLGVNNEQFF. The CDR3 region has the DNA TGTGCCAGCAGCCCCCTGGGGGTAAACAATGAGCAGTTCTTC.

The J gene is TRBJ2-2, the V gene TRBV15; a weak D match, TRBD1 (6 bases). V was clipped by 4 bases and J by 2 bases, with 8 bases between them. Germline loops: CDR1 LNHNV, CDR2 YYDKDF (reference sequence). The CDR3 loop spans 14 amino acids. This chain's CDR3 is CATSKDRNTGELFF. The CDR3 DNA follows: TGTGCCACCAGCAAGGACAGAAACACCGGGGAGCTGTTTTTT.

This clonotype was seen only a few times. The V and J genes are TRBV7-9 and TRBJ2-1; 15 bases agree with TRBD2. Germline V gene data show CDR1 as SEHNR and CDR2 as FQNEAQ (reference sequence). The CDR3 spans 16 residues. The V and J ends lost 5 bases and 8 bases, in that order; junction bases with no gene match: 7. The CDR3 DNA reads TGTGCCAGCAGCCCCCTAGGACTAGCGGGAGGGGATGAGCAGTTCTTC. This translates into CASSPLGLAGGDEQFF.

This chain joins TRBV28 and TRBJ2-7; 11 bases are a match to TRBD2. The CDR3 runs 17 residues. With 4 bases clipped from V and 1 base from J, the junction kept 9 bases outside the gene matches. Per the germline V gene, CDR1 is MDHEN and CDR2 is SYDVKM. Here the CDR3 DNA reads TGTGCCAGCAGTTGGGCTAGCGGGAGGCCCGGGTCCTACGAGCAGTACTTC. Protein sequence: CASSWASGRPGSYEQYF.

DNA of the CDR3: TGTGCCAGTAGTATAATGGCCTCTGGAAACACCATATATTTT. Translation: CASSIMASGNTIYF. V is TRBV19 and J is TRBJ1-3; D is unclear. The CDR3 loop spans 14 amino acids. CDR1 is LNHDA and CDR2 is SQIVND in the germline V gene (reference sequence). The ends were cut back, 2 bases at V and 0 bases at J, with 5 bases in the middle.

By share, this clonotype ranks as medium-sized. The J gene is TRBJ2-1, the V gene TRBV7-8; 8 positions agree with TRBD1. The CDR3 totals 16 residues. The ends lost 5 bases at V and 5 bases at J; junction bases unmatched: 11. Germline CDR1 SGHVS, CDR2 FQNEAQ. Here the CDR3 reads CASSPRDGQGHNEQFF. CDR3 sequence (DNA): TGTGCCAGCAGCCCGCGGGATGGACAGGGCCACAATGAGCAGTTCTTC.

J is TRBJ2-1 and V is TRBV2; unclear D gene. The V gene's germline CDR1 is SNHLY and CDR2 FYNNEI. V dropped 7 bases and J dropped 0 bases, with 10 bases sitting between them. The CDR3 runs to 14 residues. In nucleotides, the CDR3 is TGTGCCAGCACTTTTCGGAGCTCCTACAATGAGCAGTTCTTC. Translated: CASTFRSSYNEQFF.

The rearrangement joins TRBV9 to TRBJ2-5, with TRBD1 matching 12 bases. The CDR3 is made up of 17 amino acids. Germline V gene lookup returns CDR1 SGDLS and CDR2 YYNGEE. V was clipped by 3 bases and J by 0 bases; unmatched bases: 6. CDR3 DNA sequence: TGTGCCAGCAGCGCGGGACAGGGGGCTCTGTACCAAGAGACCCAGTACTTC. Its translation is CASSAGQGALYQETQYF.

A word on this clonotype: This clone may be a read error of a much larger clone one base away. DNA of the CDR3: TGTGCCAGCAGCTTATCGACTAGCAGGAGTAATGAGCAGTTCTTC. Translated, it gives CASSLSTSRSNEQFF. This chain uses TRBV7-3 with TRBJ2-1, with 7 bases matching TRBD2. The germline CDR1 and CDR2 sequences are SGHTA and FQGTGA. V lost 2 bases to trimming and J lost 7 bases; unmatched junction nucleotides: 8. The CDR3 sequence is 15 residues long.

The chain links TRBV11-3 to TRBJ2-1, with 13 bases matching TRBD2. This CDR3 contains 15 residues. Unmatched junction bases numbered 2, after V lost 3 bases and J lost 6 bases. CDR1 and CDR2 from the germline V gene are SGHNT and YENEEA. The CDR3 here is CASSFGLAGVNEQFF. The CDR3 DNA follows: TGTGCCAGCAGCTTTGGACTAGCGGGAGTCAATGAGCAGTTCTTC.

The gene calls are TRBV6-2 or TRBV6-3 and TRBJ2-7; D remains ambiguous. The CDR3 extends over 12 amino acids. V was cut by 7 bases and J by 3 bases, with 10 bases left in between. Germline V gene lookup returns CDR1 MNHEY and CDR2 SVGEGT. CDR3 protein: CASNRYSYEQYF. The CDR3 DNA follows: TGTGCCAGCAATCGATACAGCTACGAGCAGTACTTC.

This clonotype has ten or more counts. The gene calls are TRBV7-2 and TRBJ2-3; no firm D call. The germline CDR1 and CDR2 sequences are SGHTA and FQGNSA. This CDR3 spans 15 amino acids. Trimming took 1 base from V and 2 from J, leaving 10 bases between them. The CDR3 region is CASSLGTPSTDTQYF. CDR3 nucleotides: TGTGCCAGCAGCTTAGGTACTCCCTCCACAGATACGCAGTATTTT.

This clonotype was observed a few times. The rearrangement uses TRBV20-1 and TRBJ2-1; no definite D call. In germline, CDR1 is DFQATT, CDR2 SNEGSKA (reference sequence). V was clipped by 6 bases and J by 0 bases, with 9 bases between them. The CDR3 runs to 13 residues. Here the CDR3 reads CSAERSSYNEQFF. CDR3 in DNA: TGCAGTGCCGAGCGTAGCTCCTACAATGAGCAGTTCTTC.

The table lists this clonotype with many counts. V is TRBV28 and J is TRBJ1-5; D not certain. The CDR3 covers 13 residues. The V end was cut by 6 bases, the J end by 4 bases, with 10 bases between. From germline, CDR1 is MDHEN and CDR2 SYDVKM. CDR3 coding DNA: TGTGCCAGCAGCTCGGACGGGAATCAGCCCCAGCATTTT. Amino acids: CASSSDGNQPQHF.

This clonotype was seen a handful of times. This chain links TRBV12-3 or TRBV12-4 with TRBJ2-2; TRBD1 is a possible D gene (6 bases). Trimming left V 6 bases short and J 6 bases short, with 11 bases between. The CDR3 has 13 amino acids. The DNA for the CDR3 is TGTGCCAGCAGCTCCCAGGGGCCCGGGGAGCTGTTTTTT. Amino acids: CASSSQGPGELFF.

This rearrangement joins TRBV5-1 to TRBJ2-7; weak D call: TRBD1 (6 bases). Germline assignment: CDR1 SGHRS and CDR2 YFSETQ. V lost 7 bases to trimming and J lost 3 bases, with 11 bases between them. There are 12 residues in the CDR3. The DNA for the CDR3 is TGCGCCAGCTCCCGGGACAACTACGAGCAGTACTTC. It specifies CASSRDNYEQYF. Variable domain in full (rest from reference TRBV5-1 and TRBJ2-7): KAGVTQTPRYLIKTRGQQVTLSCSPISGHRSVSWYQQTPGQGLQFLFEYFSETQRNKGNFPGRFSGRQFSNSRSEMNVSTLELGDSALYLCASSRDNYEQYFGPGTRLTVT.

The V gene is TRBV28, the J gene TRBJ2-2; possibly TRBD1 for D (5 bases). Germline V gene sequence: CDR1 MDHEN, CDR2 SYDVKM. V dropped 5 bases and J dropped 7 bases, with 8 bases sitting between them. This CDR3 is built from 12 residues. The CDR3, as DNA: TGTGCCAGCAGTCTGGACATCGGGGAGCTGTTTTTT. It specifies CASSLDIGELFF.

There are a few counts of this clonotype. The chain recombines TRBV7-8 with TRBJ2-3, with 10 bases identical to TRBD2. V trimming: 0 bases; J trimming: 3 bases; junction bases outside the gene matches: 6. Germline V gene sequence: CDR1 SGHVS, CDR2 FQNEAQ. The CDR3 sequence is 17 residues long. Here the CDR3 reads CASSLARASGRTDTQYF. CDR3 in DNA: TGTGCCAGCAGCTTAGCGCGGGCTAGCGGGAGAACAGATACGCAGTATTTT.